This T cell receptor beta chain was documented in a study of beta chain features in type 1 diabetes. The sequenced template was cDNA made from the entire isolated RNA. Data came from immunoSEQ multiplex PCR; TCRdb stores just in-frame clones and leaves some out. The table has 970,000 or so clones, roughly a sixth seen once. The CDR3 is 16 amino acids. With 6 bases clipped from V and 3 bases from J, the junction kept 8 bases outside the gene matches. Germline lookup yields CDR1 MDHEN and CDR2 SYDVKM. This clone was picked up a small number of times. This clonotype was sampled from a woman in her late teens or twenties in good health. V is TRBV28 and J is TRBJ2-3; 11 bases align to TRBD2. The sequenced material came from naive CD4+ T cells from blood. The DNA for the CDR3 is TGTGCCAGCAGAAACCCGGGACTAGCGGTGACAGATACGCAGTATTTT. Protein product: CASRNPGLAVTDTQYF. Based on the CDR3 plus reference TRBV28 and TRBJ2-3, the full variable domain is DVKVTQSSRYLVKRTGEKVFLECVQDMDHENMFWYRQDPGLGLRLIYFSYDVKMKEKGDIPEGYSVSREKKERFSLILESASTNQTSMYLCASRNPGLAVTDTQYFGPGTRLTVL.